This record concerns one T cell receptor (beta chain) sequence. The specificity of this receptor is unknown. It has no much larger one-base neighbor in the sample; base qualities were not kept. TCR CDR3 regions were amplified from genomic DNA by multiplex PCR using the deep immunoSEQ assay. Genomic DNA extracted from each cell subset was distributed evenly over all wells of several immunoSEQ 96-well plates, and each plate served as one replicate. For unsorted PBMC, each replicate PCR was loaded with approximately 300 ng genomic DNA, equivalent to about 30,000 T cell genomes. Ten immunoSEQ deep assay plates were used to sequence the unsorted PBMC genomic DNA. The purified libraries were quantified using a Qubit 3.0 fluorometer, sized with a Bioanalyzer 2100, and then quantified again using the KAPA Library Quantification kit. Each immunoSEQ 96-well plate was sequenced on its own single-read 150-cycle Illumina NextSeq 550 flow cell. In the original analysis: Because the immunoSEQ output included only junctional sequences and no quality scores, the filtering could not be the same as the filtering used for full-length reads. Sequences were annotated with PyIR, a Python wrapper for IgBLAST v1.9, using IMGT germline references to assign V/J genes and CDR3. Reads with weak V/J assignments (E-value above 1e-6), missing CDR3, stop codons, out-of-frame junctions, or ambiguous translated residues were removed. V3J clonotypes were defined by identical inferred V gene, J gene, and CDR3 amino acid sequence. The percentage overlap between two repertoires was calculated by dividing the number of shared unique clonotypes by the size of the smaller repertoire. Three approaches were used to assess repertoire richness: RTK rarefaction, the Chao1 estimator, and Recon v2.1 estimates of unobserved clonotypes. Entries here come from immuneACCESS through TCRdb and include only in-frame sequences with V and J called. Some clones fail to appear in such tables; in the studies checked, an unresolved V gene covers under half of the shortfall, and the cause of the remainder is unknown. That table furnishes V, J and clone size, whereas the DNA furnished D and trimming. The table for this sample lists around 500,000 clones; around four fifths of them were counted only once. About 12% of the sample belongs to the ten largest clones.

The data belong to a study of shared clonotypes between healthy human individuals (dated by TCRdb to about 2020). With respect to the entire study: The cohort included three men and a couple of women between 18 and 49 years of age. To estimate repertoire size and how much clonotype sharing occurs between individuals, the study deeply sequenced the blood TCR repertoires of 5 or 6 healthy adults. To increase sequencing depth and limit assay-specific biases, different laboratories used diverse techniques to prepare libraries and sequence TCR repertoires. Each donor's leukapheresis produced roughly between roughly 0.85 and 9 billion PBMCs.

V loses 3 bases of germline sequence and J loses 4 bases, and the interval between the two ends is 3 bases. There are 11 amino acids in the CDR3, from cysteine to phenylalanine inclusive. CDR3 DNA is the only sequence kept; it has 33 bases, read in frame from the first base. The CDR1 and CDR2 encoded by the germline V gene are SNHLY and FYNNEI. What the authors observed across the whole study: Pairwise subsampling led to the expectation that sequencing depth would affect the degree of clonotype sharing among donors. Sampling was limited to blood, and TCR repertoires in tissue likely differ from TCR repertoires in blood. Because the study included only a small number of donors, the genetic and exposure-history diversity represented was limited.

The donors were healthy, HIV-negative adults who had no recently reported acute infections or vaccinations. Every donor was a Caucasian adult residing in Nashville, Tennessee, USA. For unsorted samples, 100 million or so PBMCs were counted, and genomic DNA was extracted using the QIAamp DNA Blood Mini kit. Blood was collected by leukapheresis, and PBMCs were isolated by Ficoll-Histopaque density gradient centrifugation and then cryopreserved in liquid nitrogen vapor phase. The V and J genes are TRBV2 and TRBJ1-2; confidence is insufficient to name the D gene. The clonotype comes from a woman aged 40 to 50 in good health. Some clones in this sample may be carry-over from other donors' samples. The sequenced material came from PBMCs. The CDR3 sequence is CASSEIYGYTF. Here is the DNA: TGTGCCAGCAGTGAGATCTATGGCTACACCTTC.